The clone carrying this T cell receptor beta chain appeared a single time. The antigen is not known. These data come from a study of shared clonotypes between healthy human individuals. Study at large: There were three CD4 naive, three CD4 memory, two CD8 naive and one CD8 memory plates per donor. Broader study findings: Investigators collected only blood, and repertoires in tissues likely differ.

Deep was the level at which the assay was run. Assay: immunoSEQ multiplex PCR; the TCRdb copy retains only in-frame clones and omits some. This table holds approximately 980,000 clones, 76% found once. V dropped 10 bases and J dropped 2 bases, with 14 bases sitting between them. The CDR3 loop spans 13 amino acids. Germline values: CDR1 LNHDA, CDR2 SQIVND (reference sequence). This receptor was taken from a man younger than 35 in good health. The gene calls are TRBV19 and TRBJ1-2, with D perhaps matching TRBD1 (5 bases). Material: memory CD4+ T cells sorted from blood. The subset denotes: CD45RA-negative fraction. The CDR3 nucleotides are TGTGCCACCTCGGAGGGGAGAAACTATGGCTACACCTTC. Translated: CATSEGRNYGYTF.